This T cell receptor beta chain was sequenced during a study of radiotherapy plus CTLA-4 blockade in lung cancer. Generated by immunoSEQ multiplex PCR, the TCRdb table keeps only in-frame clones and is missing some. The sample holds about 93,000 clones, 88% seen once. Patients had chemo-refractory metastatic non-small-cell lung cancer and received focal radiation plus CTLA-4 blockade that used ipilimumab. This CDR3 region has 15 residues. Germline CDR1 and CDR2: MNHNS and SASEGT. Trimming removed 5 bases at V and 3 bases at J, with 14 bases between. The sequence was collected from a human donor with non-small cell lung cancer that progressed on radiotherapy plus ipilimumab. The chain is built from TRBV6-1 and TRBJ2-1; maybe TRBD1 (6 bases). The sequencing used peripheral blood, collected from a patient treated with radiotherapy plus ipilimumab. The CDR3 reads CASSRADRYYNEQFF. In nucleotides, the CDR3 is TGTGCCAGCAGTAGAGCGGACAGATACTACAATGAGCAGTTCTTC.